Below, 32 T cell receptor beta chains from the same sample are listed, as sequenced in a study of T cells after yellow fever vaccination. TCRdb used MiXCR to reprocess the 5' RACE reads, holding one entry per CDR3 protein. Of about 85,000 distinct CDR3 sequences in the sample, 13% were seen once. The sample consisted of CD8+ T cells not binding an NS4B(214-222) dextramer, sorted from PBMCs, taken roughly 20 days after the first yellow fever vaccination. These receptors all stem from a man between 18 and 29 years old who received the YFV17D yellow fever vaccine.

The CDR3 region is CASSGTGDAYNSPLHF. The CDR3 nucleotides read TGCGCCAGCAGCGGGACAGGGGATGCCTATAATTCACCCCTCCACTTT. The rearrangement links TRBV5-1 to TRBJ1-6; TRBD1 matches at 10 bases. The V gene's germline CDR1 is SGHRS and CDR2 YFSETQ. V lost 4 bases, J lost 2 bases, and 3 bases stayed unmatched. The CDR3 is 16 amino acids. The full variable domain, in which reference TRBV5-1 and TRBJ1-6 provide the parts outside the CDR3, is KAGVTQTPRYLIKTRGQQVTLSCSPISGHRSVSWYQQTPGQGLQFLFEYFSETQRNKGNFPGRFSGRQFSNSRSEMNVSTLELGDSALYLCASSGTGDAYNSPLHFGNGTRLTVT.

The chain links TRBV7-9 to TRBJ1-4; 11 nucleotides line up with TRBD1. Germline CDR1 is SEHNR and CDR2 is FQNEAQ (reference sequence). After removal of 6 bases from V and 12 bases from J, the junction contained 9 bases not matched to a gene. CDR3 length: 14 amino acids. The CDR3 spells CASSPDRGPLELFF. CDR3 sequence (DNA): TGTGCCAGCAGTCCGGACAGGGGGCCTCTCGAACTGTTTTTT. Full variable domain (remainder filled in from reference TRBV7-9 and TRBJ1-4): DTGVSQNPRHKITKRGQNVTFRCDPISEHNRLYWYRQTLGQGPEFLTYFQNEAQLEKSRLLSDRFSAERPKGSFSTLEIQRTEQGDSAMYLCASSPDRGPLELFFGSGTQLSVL.

This clonotype has more than one count but fewer than ten. The chain couples TRBV25-1 to TRBJ1-1; D is unresolved. V lost 4 bases to trimming and J lost 6 bases, with 15 bases between them. CDR3 length: 14 amino acids. CDR1 is MGHDK, CDR2 SYGVNS, per germline. In nucleotides, the CDR3 is TGTGCCAGCAGTGGATCCGGGAGGAGTTCTGAAGCTTTCTTT. This sequence encodes CASSGSGRSSEAFF.

There are a few counts of this clonotype. The chain couples TRBV13 to TRBJ1-1; D gene unclear. Germline CDR1 is PRHDT and CDR2 is FYEKMQ (reference sequence). CDR3 length: 12 amino acids. Trimming left V 3 bases short and J 3 bases short, with 5 bases between. The CDR3 nucleotides are TGTGCCAGCAGCTTCAGCTACACTGAAGCTTTCTTT. It codes for CASSFSYTEAFF. The full variable domain, completed using reference TRBV13 and TRBJ1-1, is AAGVIQSPRHLIKEKRETATLKCYPIPRHDTVYWYQQGPGQDPQFLISFYEKMQSDKGSIPDRFSAQQFSDYHSELNMSSLELGDSALYFCASSFSYTEAFFGQGTRLTVV.

The table lists this clonotype with a few counts. V is TRBV21-1 and J is TRBJ2-1; the table assigns TRBD2, which was not confirmed against the DNA. TRBV21-1 is recorded as a pseudogene. There are 16 residues in the CDR3. In DNA form, the CDR3 reads TGTGCCAGCAGCATGCACCTCCAGAGGTTCTACAATGAGCAGTTCTTC. Translation: CASSMHLQRFYNEQFF.

This chain uses TRBV7-9 with TRBJ1-5; 8 nucleotides match TRBD1. Germline CDR1 and CDR2: SEHNR and FQNEAQ (reference sequence). The CDR3 is 16 amino acids. V shed 2 bases, J shed 5 bases, and the junction held 8 bases outside the gene matches. The CDR3 reads CASSLLRSGGYQPQHF. CDR3 coding DNA: TGTGCCAGCAGCTTACTCCGGTCAGGGGGCTATCAGCCCCAGCATTTT.

This clonotype was detected only a few times. The chain recombines TRBV27 with TRBJ2-2; TRBD1 matches at 7 bases. Trimming cost V 3 bases and J 4 bases; bases outside gene matches: 5. Per the germline V gene, CDR1 is MNHEY and CDR2 is SMNVEV (reference sequence). CDR3 size: 15 residues. The DNA of the CDR3 is TGTGCCAGCAGTTTTAAGGGGGCAAGCACCGGGGAGCTGTTTTTT. Its translation is CASSFKGASTGELFF.

CDR3 loop: CASSQIEGQGTEAFF. Written as DNA, the CDR3 is TGTGCCAGCAGCCAAATCGAGGGACAGGGGACTGAAGCTTTCTTT. J is TRBJ1-1 and V is TRBV4-2; 10 positions match TRBD1. The V segment lost 2 bases and the J segment 5 bases; nucleotides outside the gene matches: 5. There are 15 residues in the CDR3. Germline values: CDR1 LGHNA, CDR2 YNFKEQ.

This chain uses TRBV19 with TRBJ1-1; 10 bases agree with TRBD1. The CDR3 length is 15 residues. CDR1 is LNHDA and CDR2 is SQIVND in the germline V gene (reference sequence). Trimming cost V 3 bases and J 5 bases; bases outside gene matches: 6. CDR3 protein: CASSILDRGMTEAFF. CDR3 coding DNA: TGTGCCAGTAGTATCTTGGACAGGGGGATGACTGAAGCTTTCTTT.

The chain combines TRBV5-1 with TRBJ1-6; maybe TRBD1 (5 bases). CDR3 length equals 13 residues. Trimming removed 0 bases from V and 7 bases from J, with 5 bases in between. CDR1 SGHRS and CDR2 YFSETQ come from the germline V gene. In DNA, the CDR3 is TGCGCCAGCAGCTTGGAGGGGAATTCACCCCTCCACTTT. Encoded protein: CASSLEGNSPLHF.

The chain recombines TRBV12-3 or TRBV12-4 with TRBJ1-1; D gene ambiguous. The CDR3 totals 12 residues. V lost 3 bases to trimming and J lost 3 bases, with 5 bases between them. The CDR3 reads CASSFLDTEAFF. The CDR3 DNA reads TGTGCCAGCAGTTTTTTGGACACTGAAGCTTTCTTT.

V usage is TRBV19 and J usage is TRBJ1-2, with 10 bases matching TRBD1. Germline V gene sequence: CDR1 LNHDA, CDR2 SQIVND (reference sequence). The J segment lost 7 bases and the V segment lost 8 bases, leaving 7 bases of the junction unmatched. This CDR3 has 13 residues. The CDR3 DNA is TGTGCCAGTTGGGACAGGGGTGTATCTGGCTACACCTTC. Translating gives CASWDRGVSGYTF.

This clonotype appeared a few times. V usage is TRBV7-6 and J usage is TRBJ2-2, with 9 bases lining up with TRBD1. The length of the CDR3 is 18 residues. J lost 4 bases, V lost 4 bases, and 13 bases had no gene match. Germline CDR1 reads SGHVS; CDR2 reads FNYEAQ. The CDR3 nucleotides are TGTGCCAGCAGCTCGATCAGGCCCGGGACAGGGCTCACCGGGGAGCTGTTTTTT. It encodes CASSSIRPGTGLTGELFF.

V usage is TRBV19 and J usage is TRBJ2-7; 7 bases align to TRBD1. The CDR3 runs 14 residues. J gave up 2 bases and V 5 bases, and 6 bases lay outside the gene matches. Germline CDR1 is LNHDA and CDR2 is SQIVND (reference sequence). CDR3 in DNA: TGTGCCAGTAGTCCGGGACAGCAAGCCTACGAGCAGTACTTC. Its translation is CASSPGQQAYEQYF. Full variable domain (missing parts from reference TRBV19 and TRBJ2-7): DGGITQSPKYLFRKEGQNVTLSCEQNLNHDAMYWYRQDPGQGLRLIYYSQIVNDFQKGDIAEGYSVSREKKESFPLTVTSAQKNPTAFYLCASSPGQQAYEQYFGPGTRLTVT.

The V and J genes are TRBV5-1 and TRBJ2-1, with a tentative D call TRBD1 (5 bases). V lost 0 bases and J 4 bases, leaving 11 bases between the germline ends. The CDR3 loop spans 15 amino acids. In germline, CDR1 is SGHRS, CDR2 YFSETQ. The CDR3 bases are TGCGCCAGCAGCTTGGTGGACACTTTTTACAATGAGCAGTTCTTC. Its translation: CASSLVDTFYNEQFF.

This chain connects TRBV4-3 to TRBJ2-1, with 7 bases fitting TRBD2. The CDR3 covers 18 residues. V lost 4 bases, J lost 3 bases, and 15 bases stayed unmatched. The V gene's germline CDR1 is LGHNA and CDR2 YSLEER. The CDR3 bases are TGCGCCAGCAGCCGGGATATAGTACTGGCGGGGGACTACAATGAGCAGTTCTTC. This encodes CASSRDIVLAGDYNEQFF.

The CDR3 protein is CASRKLAGYGETQYF. CDR3 nucleotides: TGTGCCAGCAGAAAGCTAGCGGGGTATGGAGAGACCCAGTACTTC. The chain couples TRBV12-3 or TRBV12-4 to TRBJ2-5, with TRBD2 matching 9 bases. J lost 4 bases, V lost 6 bases, and 9 bases had no gene match. The CDR3 runs 15 residues.

The CDR3 sequence: CATSENPDRRDYNEQFF. The CDR3 region has the DNA TGTGCCACCAGTGAAAATCCGGACAGGCGGGACTACAATGAGCAGTTCTTC. The rearrangement uses TRBV24-1 and TRBJ2-1; perhaps TRBD1 as D (7 bases). The CDR3 runs to 17 residues. Germline values: CDR1 KGHDR, CDR2 SFDVKD. V gave up 4 bases and J gave up 3 bases, with 18 bases separating them.

The V gene is TRBV4-1, the J gene TRBJ2-2, with D maybe TRBD2 (6 bases). In germline, CDR1 is MGHRA, CDR2 YSYEKL. The CDR3 consists of 15 residues. V shed 3 bases and J shed 6 bases, with 14 bases lying between them. The CDR3 is CASSQRGSNSGELFF. The CDR3 nucleotides are TGCGCCAGCAGCCAGCGGGGTTCAAACTCCGGGGAGCTGTTTTTT.

The CDR3 bases are TGTGCCAGCAGCTTCCTTTCAGGGGGCCCGACCGGGGAGCTGTTTTTT. It specifies CASSFLSGGPTGELFF. This sequence joins TRBV5-4 and TRBJ2-2, with TRBD1 matching 8 bases. Unmatched junction bases numbered 8, after V lost 2 bases and J lost 5 bases. Looked up from germline, CDR1 is SGHNT and CDR2 is YYREEE (reference sequence). This CDR3 region has 16 residues.

This clonotype was picked up a small number of times. The chain has TRBV14 and TRBJ2-3, with D possibly matching TRBD2 (6 bases). The V and J ends lost 1 base and 4 bases respectively, with 18 bases between them. The CDR3 sequence is 17 residues long. Per the germline V gene, CDR1 is SGHDN and CDR2 is FVKESK. The CDR3 region is CASSQGPLVTGADTQYF. CDR3 bases: TGTGCCAGCAGCCAAGGGCCCCTAGTCACGGGGGCAGATACGCAGTATTTT.

There are a few counts of this clonotype. The chain combines TRBV4-1 with TRBJ2-5, with 7 bases aligning to TRBD1. V shed 0 bases and J 7 bases; nucleotides not matched to a gene: 11. Germline loops: CDR1 MGHRA, CDR2 YSYEKL. The CDR3 extends over 16 amino acids. CDR3 region: CASSQEPPPTGVTQYF. CDR3 coding DNA: TGCGCCAGCAGCCAAGAGCCCCCCCCTACAGGGGTGACCCAGTACTTC.

The table lists this clonotype with many counts. This sequence joins TRBV20-1 and TRBJ2-1; D may be TRBD2 (6 bases). V dropped 0 bases and J dropped 8 bases, with 17 bases sitting between them. The CDR3 length is 15 residues. CDR1 and CDR2 from the germline V gene are DFQATT and SNEGSKA (reference sequence). The CDR3 DNA reads as TGCAGTGCTAGAGATCAGACTAGGATAGGGGATGAGCAGTTCTTC. Encoded protein: CSARDQTRIGDEQFF.

There are a few counts of this clonotype. V and J are TRBV4-3 and TRBJ2-1; D is possibly TRBD1 (5 bases). This CDR3 is built from 14 residues. The V gene's germline CDR1 is LGHNA and CDR2 YSLEER. Trimming removed 0 bases at V and 6 bases at J, with 9 bases between. The CDR3 DNA follows: TGCGCCAGCAGCCAAGATGGACATTTCAATGAGCAGTTCTTC. It specifies CASSQDGHFNEQFF.

This clonotype showed up many times. This chain connects TRBV12-3 or TRBV12-4 to TRBJ2-5; tentative D call: TRBD1 (6 bases). This CDR3 is 10 amino acids long. Trimming removed 11 bases from V and 5 bases from J, with 9 bases in between. The DNA of the CDR3 is TGTGCCTCAAGGGGGGAGACCCAGTACTTC. Translation: CASRGETQYF.

CDR3 sequence (DNA): TGTGCCAGCAGCCCCACCGATACGCAGTATTTT. Its translation: CASSPTDTQYF. The chain couples TRBV11-2 to TRBJ2-3; no reliable D call. The V end lost 5 bases, the J end lost 6 bases, and 6 bases lay between the germline ends. This CDR3 is 11 amino acids long. In germline, CDR1 is SGHAT, CDR2 FQNNGV.

This clonotype was counted between two and nine times. This chain joins TRBV12-3 or TRBV12-4 and TRBJ1-1; D not resolved. V was shortened by 3 bases and J by 1 base, with 15 bases between the two germline ends. CDR3 length equals 16 residues. The CDR3 protein is CASSFSPGRANTEAFF. The CDR3 bases are TGTGCCAGCAGTTTCAGTCCCGGGAGAGCGAACACTGAAGCTTTCTTT.

This clonotype was counted a few times. The rearrangement uses TRBV5-5 and TRBJ2-7; 9 bases match TRBD1. Germline-derived CDR1 and CDR2 are SGHKS and YYEKEE (reference sequence). V lost 0 bases and J lost 0; bases outside the gene matches: 1. The CDR3 contains 15 residues. The CDR3: CASSLGQGDSYEQYF. The CDR3 nucleotides read TGTGCCAGCAGCTTGGGACAGGGGGACTCCTACGAGCAGTACTTC.

The CDR3 sequence is CASSVQRGVNTGELFF. The CDR3 DNA reads as TGTGCCAGCAGTGTGCAGCGGGGGGTGAACACCGGGGAGCTGTTTTTT. The chain joins TRBV2 to TRBJ2-2; TRBD2 matches 9 bases. V was clipped by 4 bases and J by 1 base; unmatched bases: 4. The CDR3 spans 16 residues. Germline CDR1 reads SNHLY; CDR2 reads FYNNEI.

This clonotype was counted only a few times. J is TRBJ1-2 and V is TRBV5-6; maybe TRBD1 (6 bases). Germline values: CDR1 SGHDT, CDR2 YYEEEE. With 0 bases removed from V and 8 bases from J, the gap between germline ends came to 8 bases. This CDR3 is built from 12 residues. The CDR3 here is CASSLDGGGYTF. CDR3 nucleotide sequence: TGTGCCAGCAGCTTGGATGGGGGCGGCTACACCTTC.

Notes on this clonotype: A read error may produce the germline difference seen at one junction end. The chain uses TRBV11-2 and TRBJ2-4; D is unresolved. The CDR3 spans 15 residues. Germline values: CDR1 SGHAT, CDR2 FQNNGV. The CDR3 here is CASSLGGTAKNIQSF. The CDR3 bases are TGTGCCAGCAGCTTAGGGGGTACAGCCAAAAACATTCAGTCCTTC.

This clonotype was counted only a few times. The V and J genes are TRBV29-1 and TRBJ2-1; D unresolved. Germline V gives CDR1 SQVTM, CDR2 ANQGSEA. The germline V and J ends were trimmed by 8 bases and 0 bases, with 14 bases remaining between them. The CDR3 covers 14 residues. CDR3 nucleotides: TGCAGCAAAGGATGGGGTTACTCCTACAATGAGCAGTTCTTC. Its translation: CSKGWGYSYNEQFF.